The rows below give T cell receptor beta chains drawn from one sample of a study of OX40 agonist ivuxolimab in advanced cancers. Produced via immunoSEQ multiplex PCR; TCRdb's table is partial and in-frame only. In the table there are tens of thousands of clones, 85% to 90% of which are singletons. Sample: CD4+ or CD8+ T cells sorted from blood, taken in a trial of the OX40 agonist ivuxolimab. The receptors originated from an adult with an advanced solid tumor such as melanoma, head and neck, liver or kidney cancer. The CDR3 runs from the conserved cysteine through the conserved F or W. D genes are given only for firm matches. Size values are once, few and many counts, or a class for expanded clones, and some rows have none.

DNA: TGTGCCAGCAGCGGCGACAGGCTTAAAGCTTTCTTT
CDR3: CASSGDRLKAFF
size: NA
V: TRBV11-2
D: NA
J: TRBJ1-1

DNA: TGTGCCAGCACTGCTGACCCTTCTAACTATGGCTACACCTTC
CDR3: CASTADPSNYGYTF
size: few
V: TRBV6-1
D: NA
J: TRBJ1-2

DNA: TGTGCCAGCAGCACCCGGGACAGGCTGGGCAGAGCTTTCTTT
CDR3: CASSTRDRLGRAFF
size: NA
V: TRBV7-2
D: TRBD1
J: TRBJ1-1

DNA: TGTGCCAGCACCCCATCGGCAGGGAGTCAGCCCCAGCATTTT
CDR3: CASTPSAGSQPQHF
size: NA
V: TRBV27
D: NA
J: TRBJ1-5

DNA: TGTGCCAGCAGTCGCGACAATGAGCAGTTCTTC
CDR3: CASSRDNEQFF
size: NA
V: TRBV28
D: NA
J: TRBJ2-1

DNA: TGTGCCACTCGGACTAGCGGGAGTTTCACAGATACGCAGTATTTT
CDR3: CATRTSGSFTDTQYF
size: once
V: TRBV28
D: TRBD2
J: TRBJ2-3

DNA: TGTGCCAGCCAGTGGTCCAGGAGTAGCAATCAGCCCCAGCATTTT
CDR3: CASQWSRSSNQPQHF
size: NA
V: TRBV2
D: NA
J: TRBJ1-5

DNA: TGTGCCAGCAGCGCATTGACAGGTGGAACTGAAGCTTTCTTT
CDR3: CASSALTGGTEAFF
size: NA
V: TRBV2
D: NA
J: TRBJ1-1

DNA: TGTGCCAGCAGACGGACAGGTGTTGGAAACACCATATATTTT
CDR3: CASRRTGVGNTIYF
size: NA
V: TRBV6-5
D: TRBD1
J: TRBJ1-3

DNA: TGTGCCAGCAGTGACTCGTGGGGGAACACCGGGGAGCTGTTTTTT
CDR3: CASSDSWGNTGELFF
size: NA
V: TRBV6-4
D: NA
J: TRBJ2-2

DNA: TGTGCCAGCAGTTCTCCCGACAGGGAGGGGGGACAGTACTTC
CDR3: CASSSPDREGGQYF
size: once
V: TRBV7-2
D: NA
J: TRBJ2-7

DNA: TGTGCCAGCAGCCACCCGGGGGACGGCACTGAAGCTTTCTTT
CDR3: CASSHPGDGTEAFF
size: few
V: TRBV28
D: NA
J: TRBJ1-1

DNA: TGTGCCATCAGTGGGGAAATCTACGAGCAGTACTTC
CDR3: CAISGEIYEQYF
size: NA
V: TRBV10-3
D: NA
J: TRBJ2-7

DNA: TGTGCCAGCAGCTCCCGACAGGCGAGCTCCTATAATTCACCCCTCCACTTT
CDR3: CASSSRQASSYNSPLHF
size: NA
V: TRBV7-9
D: NA
J: TRBJ1-6

DNA: TGTGCCAGCAGCTTGGCCGGGGATTTCTACGAGCAGTACTTC
CDR3: CASSLAGDFYEQYF
size: NA
V: TRBV5-4
D: NA
J: TRBJ2-7

DNA: TGTGCCAGCAGTTATGGAGGAGGAGCAGATACGCAGTATTTT
CDR3: CASSYGGGADTQYF
size: NA
V: TRBV6-5
D: NA
J: TRBJ2-3

DNA: TGTGCCAGCAGCTTACTAGCGGGAGGGGTCGGGGAGCTGTTTTTT
CDR3: CASSLLAGGVGELFF
size: NA
V: TRBV11-1
D: TRBD2
J: TRBJ2-2

DNA: TGTGCCAGCAGGGCAGGGCGGACCACTGAAGCTTTCTTT
CDR3: CASRAGRTTEAFF
size: once
V: TRBV27
D: NA
J: TRBJ1-1

DNA: TGTGCCAGCAGTGAAGGGACTAGTAAGAATGAGCAGTTCTTC
CDR3: CASSEGTSKNEQFF
size: NA
V: TRBV2
D: TRBD2
J: TRBJ2-1

DNA: TGCAGTTCGGGCGAAGATACGCAGTATTTT
CDR3: CSSGEDTQYF
size: once
V: TRBV20-1
D: NA
J: TRBJ2-3

DNA: TGTGCCAGCAGCAGGGACCCCACAGATACGCAGTATTTT
CDR3: CASSRDPTDTQYF
size: NA
V: TRBV5-4
D: NA
J: TRBJ2-3

DNA: TGTGCCAGCAGTGGGCTAAGGGGTCAGCCCCAGCATTTT
CDR3: CASSGLRGQPQHF
size: NA
V: TRBV6-1
D: NA
J: TRBJ1-5

DNA: TGTGCCAGCTCACCAAGACTAGCGATCCGGTACAATGAGCAGTTCTTC
CDR3: CASSPRLAIRYNEQFF
size: few
V: TRBV18
D: TRBD2
J: TRBJ2-1

DNA: TGCAGCGTTTCCCGACAGCAGCCTGAAGCTTTCTTT
CDR3: CSVSRQQPEAFF
size: NA
V: TRBV29-1
D: NA
J: TRBJ1-1

DNA: TGTGCCAGCAGTTACGAGGGTTCCTATGGCTACACCTTC
CDR3: CASSYEGSYGYTF
size: NA
V: TRBV6-5
D: NA
J: TRBJ1-2

DNA: TGTGCCAGCAGCCGAGAGAACAGGGGGGCCGGGGAGCTGTTTTTT
CDR3: CASSRENRGAGELFF
size: NA
V: TRBV5-8
D: TRBD1
J: TRBJ2-2

DNA: TGTGCCAGTAGGGCTGGCTCGCTGAGTGGGAATGAGCAGTTCTTC
CDR3: CASRAGSLSGNEQFF
size: NA
V: TRBV7-3
D: NA
J: TRBJ2-1

DNA: TGTGCCAGCAGCTTGTGGGGTGATGGCTACACCTTC
CDR3: CASSLWGDGYTF
size: NA
V: TRBV5-5
D: NA
J: TRBJ1-2

DNA: TGTGCCAGCAGCGTAGCTGAAGGTAGCGGGAGTTTACAAAACATTCAGTACTTC
CDR3: CASSVAEGSGSLQNIQYF
size: NA
V: TRBV9
D: TRBD2
J: TRBJ2-4

DNA: TGCGCCAGCAGCTTGGGGGACAGGGGGTATGGCTACACCTTC
CDR3: CASSLGDRGYGYTF
size: NA
V: TRBV5-1
D: TRBD1
J: TRBJ1-2

DNA: TGTGCCTGGAGTGGCGGCCGCAGGCAGTTCTTC
CDR3: CAWSGGRRQFF
size: NA
V: TRBV30
D: NA
J: TRBJ2-1